This T cell receptor (beta chain) was found in a study of CD8+CD57+ T cells in acquired aplastic anemia. The wider study: Sorted CD4+ and CD8+ cell DNA averaged around 3.3 ug. Findings and limits, study-wide: Patients did not significantly differ from controls in CD8+ Simpson's diversity. Comparison of patients with controls identified nearly 30 shared CD8+ CDR3 sequences.

CDR3 length: 15 residues. Between the trimmed V and J ends, which lost 6 bases and 4 bases, there was a span of 18 bases. The V gene's germline CDR1 is ENHRY and CDR2 SYGVKD. There are a few counts of this clonotype. Its antigen remains unidentified. Profiles of TCR beta VDJ and CDR3 were generated from a genomic DNA template. TCRdb ran MiXCR on the reads and lists one entry per CDR3 protein. Of roughly 300,000 distinct CDR3 sequences listed, 55% to 65% were seen once; the top ten hold under 8.5%. V usage is TRBV10-3 and J usage is TRBJ2-5; D not certain. Sequenced: sorted CD4+, CD8+, or CD8+CD57+ T cells (not recorded which) from PBMCs. The sequence was obtained from a human donor with severe aplastic anemia or a healthy control (not recorded which). The CDR3 loop is CAIRSGWTLLETQYF. The CDR3 nucleotides read TGTGCCATCAGATCTGGATGGACGTTATTAGAGACCCAGTACTTC.